These 10 T cell receptor beta chains came from one sample sequenced in a study of cytomegalovirus exposure and HLA in healthy donors. Assay used: immunoSEQ multiplex PCR; TCRdb lists only in-frame clones, some missing. Of about 63,000 clones in the sample, more than 70% were seen once. The sequenced sample was PBMCs. These receptors all come from a woman younger than 30 in good health and CMV-seronegative.

The genes are TRBV13 and TRBJ2-1, with 9 nucleotides matching TRBD2. There are 14 residues in the CDR3. With 9 bases clipped from V and 6 bases from J, the junction kept 9 bases outside the gene matches. From germline, CDR1 is PRHDT and CDR2 FYEKMQ (reference sequence). The DNA for the CDR3 is TGTGCCAGTCAAGGCGGGAGGGCCCTCAATGAGCAGTTCTTC. Translating gives CASQGGRALNEQFF.

The chain employs TRBV28 and TRBJ1-2; TRBD1 aligns across 7 bases. Germline lookup yields CDR1 MDHEN and CDR2 SYDVKM. V lost 6 bases and J lost 3; bases outside the gene matches: 16. The CDR3 has 17 residues. The CDR3 DNA reads as TGTGCCAGCAGCCCCGACCCGCGCAGGGGGACCTACTATGGCTACACCTTC. As protein: CASSPDPRRGTYYGYTF.

The chain carries TRBV6-1 and TRBJ2-5; D gene uncertain. Germline loops: CDR1 MNHNS, CDR2 SASEGT. There are 10 residues in the CDR3. The V end lost 5 bases, the J end lost 5 bases, and 3 bases lay between the germline ends. The CDR3 reads CASSQETQYF. CDR3 coding DNA: TGTGCCAGCAGTCAGGAGACCCAGTACTTC.

The chain has TRBV19 and TRBJ1-3, with TRBD1 as a possible D gene (5 bases). Trimming cost V 5 bases and J 5 bases, with 19 bases left between them. The CDR3 has 16 residues. Germline V gene lookup returns CDR1 LNHDA and CDR2 SQIVND (reference sequence). The DNA for the CDR3 is TGTGCCAGTAGTGGCCATCCAGGGATGGTGAGAAACACCATATATTTT. This translates into CASSGHPGMVRNTIYF.

V usage is TRBV29-1 and J usage is TRBJ1-1, with D perhaps matching TRBD1 (5 bases). The V and J ends lost 4 bases and 1 base respectively, with 13 bases between them. Looked up from germline, CDR1 is SQVTM and CDR2 is ANQGSEA. The CDR3 is 14 residues long. The CDR3 region has the DNA TGCAGCGTTGCCCCGACGGGGGGGAACACTGAAGCTTTCTTT. It encodes CSVAPTGGNTEAFF.

V is TRBV7-2 and J is TRBJ1-3; tentatively, D is TRBD1 (6 bases). Trimming took off 5 bases at V and 8 bases at J, with 16 bases between the two ends. Germline-derived CDR1 and CDR2 are SGHTA and FQGNSA. The CDR3 loop spans 14 amino acids. The DNA for the CDR3 is TGTGCCAGCAGCGTTAATCAGGGGAGAGACACCATATATTTT. Translation: CASSVNQGRDTIYF.

The chain uses TRBV6-1 and TRBJ1-1, with TRBD1 matching 8 bases. The V segment lost 3 bases and the J segment 3 bases; nucleotides outside the gene matches: 3. CDR1 and CDR2 (germline): MNHNS, SASEGT. The CDR3 contains 14 residues. The chain's CDR3 is CASSEYRGDTEAFF. The CDR3 DNA reads as TGTGCCAGCAGTGAGTACAGGGGGGACACTGAAGCTTTCTTT.

The chain carries TRBV6-6 and TRBJ2-7; TRBD2 aligns across 12 bases. The ends lost 7 bases at V and 5 bases at J; junction bases unmatched: 12. Per the germline V gene, CDR1 is MNHNY and CDR2 is SVGAGI (reference sequence). This CDR3 region has 16 residues. DNA for the CDR3: TGTGCCAGCACCCTGGCGTCTAGCGGGGGGGTTAACGAGCAGTACTTC. Its translation is CASTLASSGGVNEQYF.

V usage is TRBV6-6 and J usage is TRBJ1-2; possible D gene TRBD1, 6 bases. Trimming took 6 bases from V and 2 from J, leaving 10 bases between them. This CDR3 comprises 13 residues. Germline CDR1 reads MNHNY; CDR2 reads SVGAGI (reference sequence). CDR3 nucleotides: TGTGCCAGCAGCGCAGGGGAAAACTATGGCTACACCTTC. It yields the protein CASSAGENYGYTF.

The chain carries TRBV7-2 and TRBJ2-7; TRBD2 is a possible D gene (5 bases). The CDR3 length is 16 residues. CDR1 SGHTA and CDR2 FQGNSA come from the germline V gene. V shed 5 bases and J shed 3 bases, with 20 bases lying between them. The CDR3 nucleotides are TGTGCCAGCAGCATAAGCGCCTCTCGAGCGGTCTACGAGCAGTACTTC. Translation: CASSISASRAVYEQYF.